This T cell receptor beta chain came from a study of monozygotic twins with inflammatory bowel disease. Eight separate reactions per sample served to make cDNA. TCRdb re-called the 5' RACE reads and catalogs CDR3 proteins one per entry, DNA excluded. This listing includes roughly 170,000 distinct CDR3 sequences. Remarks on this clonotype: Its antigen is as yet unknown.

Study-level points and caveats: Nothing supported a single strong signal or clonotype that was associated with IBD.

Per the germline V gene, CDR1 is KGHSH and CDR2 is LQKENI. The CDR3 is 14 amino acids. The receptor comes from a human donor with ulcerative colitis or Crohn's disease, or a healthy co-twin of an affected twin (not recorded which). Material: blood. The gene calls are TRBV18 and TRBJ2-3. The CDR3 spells CASSPFTNTDTQYF.